A selection of T cell receptor beta chains follows, all from one sample in a study of sequential checkpoint blockade in melanoma. Method: immunoSEQ multiplex PCR; TCRdb's copy keeps in-frame clones and lacks some. This table has 25,000 to 30,000 clones, 75% to 85% appearing once. The specimen was CD8+ T cells sorted from blood (inferred from file names), collected from a patient given nivolumab and ipilimumab in sequence. These receptors originate from a human donor with melanoma. Both conserved end residues are part of each CDR3. D genes are given only for firm matches. Clone size, where shown, is once, few, many, or a class for clones that have expanded.

J: TRBJ2-3
V: TRBV2
size: NA
D: TRBD1
CDR3: CAGTGGEGDTQYF
DNA: TGTGCCGGGACAGGGGGCGAGGGAGATACGCAGTATTTT

J: TRBJ2-7
V: TRBV4-2
size: NA
D: TRBD2
CDR3: CASSQDLGGGADQYF
DNA: TGTGCCAGCAGCCAAGATCTGGGCGGGGGGGCCGACCAGTACTTC

J: TRBJ2-7
V: TRBV6-5
size: NA
D: TRBD1
CDR3: CASSYSGTVNNEQYF
DNA: TGTGCCAGCAGTTACTCGGGGACAGTTAATAACGAGCAGTACTTC

J: TRBJ2-7
V: TRBV6-4
size: NA
D: TRBD2
CDR3: CASSGGAVSYEQYF
DNA: TGTGCCAGCAGCGGGGGGGCGGTGTCCTACGAGCAGTACTTC

J: TRBJ2-7
V: TRBV7-2
size: NA
D: NA
CDR3: CASSLVGVFSYEQYF
DNA: TGTGCCAGCAGCTTAGTAGGGGTGTTCTCCTACGAGCAGTACTTC

J: TRBJ2-1
V: TRBV4-2
size: NA
D: NA
CDR3: CASSQEVPGVAGHNEQFF
DNA: TGTGCCAGCAGCCAAGAGGTCCCTGGCGTGGCGGGGCACAATGAGCAGTTCTTC

J: TRBJ2-7
V: TRBV5-6
size: NA
D: NA
CDR3: CASSLIRVDEQYF
DNA: TGTGCCAGCAGCTTAATCCGGGTTGACGAGCAGTACTTC

J: TRBJ2-7
V: TRBV19
size: NA
D: TRBD2
CDR3: CASSIAGGNYEQYF
DNA: TGTGCCAGTAGTATAGCGGGAGGAAATTACGAGCAGTACTTC

J: TRBJ2-1
V: TRBV2
size: NA
D: NA
CDR3: CARAKQELGYNEQFF
DNA: TGTGCCAGAGCGAAACAGGAGCTGGGATACAATGAGCAGTTCTTC

J: TRBJ2-2
V: TRBV10-2
size: NA
D: NA
CDR3: CASSEGTYAEELFF
DNA: TGCGCCAGCAGTGAGGGGACTTACGCGGAGGAGCTGTTTTTT

J: TRBJ2-5
V: TRBV6-5
size: few
D: NA
CDR3: CASSQEYQETQYF
DNA: TGTGCCAGCAGCCAAGAGTACCAAGAGACCCAGTACTTC

J: TRBJ2-7
V: TRBV7-2
size: few
D: NA
CDR3: CASTPLPAAPEQYF
DNA: TGTGCCAGCACCCCCCTACCCGCGGCTCCCGAGCAGTACTTC

J: TRBJ1-6
V: TRBV7-6
size: NA
D: NA
CDR3: CASSLAGGRYNSPLHF
DNA: TGTGCCAGCAGCTTAGCGGGAGGCCGCTATAATTCACCCCTCCACTTT

J: TRBJ2-1
V: TRBV2
size: NA
D: TRBD2
CDR3: CASSPIGLAQNNEQFF
DNA: TGTGCCAGCAGTCCGATAGGACTAGCACAAAACAATGAGCAGTTCTTC

J: TRBJ2-7
V: TRBV7-3
size: NA
D: NA
CDR3: CASSLFTGETYEQYF
DNA: TGTGCCAGCAGCTTATTCACCGGGGAGACCTACGAGCAGTACTTC

J: TRBJ1-2
V: TRBV7-9
size: NA
D: TRBD1
CDR3: CASRDTGGDYGYTF
DNA: TGTGCCAGCAGAGACACAGGGGGAGACTATGGCTACACCTTC

J: TRBJ1-2
V: TRBV7-8
size: once
D: NA
CDR3: CASSLTKRLAGPNYGYTF
DNA: TGTGCCAGCAGCTTAACCAAGCGGCTCGCGGGGCCCAACTATGGCTACACCTTC

J: TRBJ2-3
V: TRBV4-2
size: NA
D: NA
CDR3: CASSQDRGRTDTQYF
DNA: TGTGCCAGCAGCCAAGATAGAGGGAGGACAGATACGCAGTATTTT

J: TRBJ2-3
V: TRBV13
size: NA
D: NA
CDR3: CASSGGLGTDTQYF
DNA: TGTGCCAGCAGTGGAGGGCTGGGCACAGATACGCAGTATTTT

J: TRBJ2-1
V: TRBV7-9
size: NA
D: NA
CDR3: CASSLASLAHYYNEQFF
DNA: TGTGCCAGCAGCTTAGCCTCACTAGCCCACTACTACAATGAGCAGTTCTTC

J: TRBJ1-1
V: TRBV6-5
size: few
D: NA
CDR3: CASSYMGGMNTEAFF
DNA: TGTGCCAGCAGTTATATGGGAGGTATGAACACTGAAGCTTTCTTT

J: TRBJ1-1
V: TRBV9
size: NA
D: NA
CDR3: CASSEWGRMNTEAFF
DNA: TGTGCCAGCAGCGAGTGGGGGCGGATGAACACTGAAGCTTTCTTT

J: TRBJ1-6
V: TRBV29-1
size: once
D: NA
CDR3: CSVEDPQMRWGREGRINSPLHF
DNA: TGCAGCGTTGAAGATCCGCAAATGAGGTGGGGCAGGGAGGGACGGATCAATTCACCCCTCCACTTT

J: TRBJ1-2
V: TRBV7-9
size: few
D: NA
CDR3: CASSQDRLTGYYTF
DNA: TGCGCCAGCAGCCAAGATCGTTTAACAGGTTACTACACCTTC

J: TRBJ1-4
V: TRBV5-8
size: once
D: NA
CDR3: CASSFGREVGNEKLFF
DNA: TGTGCCAGCAGCTTCGGCAGGGAAGTGGGGAATGAAAAACTGTTTTTT

J: TRBJ1-3
V: TRBV5-6
size: NA
D: NA
CDR3: CASSGGDLGNTIYF
DNA: TGTGCCAGCAGCGGGGGGGACCTGGGAAACACCATATATTTT

J: TRBJ2-5
V: TRBV7-2
size: NA
D: NA
CDR3: CASSLAGYQETQYF
DNA: TGTGCCAGCAGCTTAGCGGGCTACCAAGAGACCCAGTACTTC

J: TRBJ2-3
V: TRBV5-8
size: NA
D: TRBD1
CDR3: CASSLRAGGDTQYF
DNA: TGTGCCAGCAGCTTGAGGGCAGGGGGCGATACGCAGTATTTT

J: TRBJ2-7
V: TRBV6-6
size: NA
D: TRBD1
CDR3: CASSSGTDEQYF
DNA: TGTGCCAGCAGTTCCGGGACAGACGAGCAGTACTTC

J: TRBJ1-1
V: TRBV4-1
size: NA
D: NA
CDR3: CASSQVRLGAAFF
DNA: TGCGCCAGCAGCCAAGTCAGGCTGGGGGCGGCTTTCTTT

J: TRBJ2-1
V: TRBV4-2
size: NA
D: TRBD2
CDR3: CASSQELTSGISYNEQFF
DNA: TGTGCCAGCAGCCAAGAGTTAACTAGCGGAATCTCCTACAATGAGCAGTTCTTC

J: TRBJ2-7
V: TRBV11-2
size: NA
D: TRBD1
CDR3: CASTLGTAYEQYF
DNA: TGTGCCAGCACTCTAGGGACAGCCTACGAGCAGTACTTC

J: TRBJ1-6
V: TRBV7-2
size: NA
D: NA
CDR3: CASSLYWSPRNSPLHF
DNA: TGTGCCAGCAGCTTATATTGGTCACCGAGAAATTCACCCCTCCACTTT

J: TRBJ2-7
V: TRBV7-2
size: NA
D: NA
CDR3: CASSLLTGPTYEQYF
DNA: TGTGCCAGCAGCTTACTGACAGGACCAACCTACGAGCAGTACTTC

J: TRBJ2-1
V: TRBV7-9
size: NA
D: TRBD2
CDR3: CASSLEAGAFGPYNEQFF
DNA: TGTGCCAGCAGCTTAGAAGCGGGGGCCTTTGGACCCTACAATGAGCAGTTCTTC

J: TRBJ2-2
V: TRBV5-5
size: NA
D: TRBD2
CDR3: CASSFEVGGATGELFF
DNA: TGTGCCAGCAGCTTCGAAGTCGGGGGGGCCACCGGGGAGCTGTTTTTT

J: TRBJ2-7
V: TRBV9
size: NA
D: TRBD1
CDR3: CASSARDRGSYEQYF
DNA: TGTGCCAGCAGCGCAAGGGACAGGGGCTCCTACGAGCAGTACTTC

J: TRBJ2-1
V: TRBV6-6
size: NA
D: NA
CDR3: CASSYSVGGEQFF
DNA: TGTGCCAGCAGTTACTCGGTGGGGGGTGAGCAGTTCTTC

J: TRBJ1-1
V: TRBV13
size: NA
D: NA
CDR3: CASSLYGAGDAEAFF
DNA: TGTGCCAGCAGCTTATATGGGGCAGGGGACGCTGAAGCTTTCTTT

J: TRBJ2-3
V: TRBV6-5
size: NA
D: NA
CDR3: CASGQGEDTQYF
DNA: TGTGCCAGCGGGCAGGGTGAAGATACGCAGTATTTT

J: TRBJ1-1
V: TRBV27
size: once
D: TRBD1
CDR3: CASSPGGTGGLAFF
DNA: TGTGCCAGCAGTCCGGGGGGGACAGGGGGCTTAGCTTTCTTT

J: TRBJ1-1
V: TRBV6-4
size: NA
D: NA
CDR3: CASSDGSNTEAFF
DNA: TGTGCCAGCAGTGATGGCTCCAACACTGAAGCTTTCTTT